One sample yielded the 16 T cell receptor beta chains listed below, sequenced in a study of OX40 agonist ivuxolimab in advanced cancers. Assay used: immunoSEQ multiplex PCR; TCRdb lists only in-frame clones, some missing. In the table there are some 50,000 clones, 85% to 95% of which are singletons. Sample: CD4+ or CD8+ T cells sorted from blood, taken in a trial of the OX40 agonist ivuxolimab. The source of these receptors is an adult with an advanced solid tumor such as melanoma, head and neck, liver or kidney cancer.

The chain couples TRBV6-1 to TRBJ2-7; no clear D. The CDR3 extends over 15 amino acids. Trimming shortened V by 3 bases and J by 5 bases, and 17 bases separated the two germline ends. CDR1 is MNHNS, CDR2 SASEGT, per germline. The CDR3 coding sequence is TGTGCCAGCAGTGACTTAGGGCAGCTGTACCACGAGCAGTACTTC. This encodes CASSDLGQLYHEQYF.

This sequence joins TRBV4-3 and TRBJ2-1; D is unclear. The CDR3 sequence is 13 residues long. Trimming left V 3 bases short and J 6 bases short, with 9 bases between. Germline V gene data show CDR1 as LGHNA and CDR2 as YSLEER. Written as DNA, the CDR3 is TGCGCCAGCAGCCACAGTCGTCTCAATGAGCAGTTCTTC. Translating it yields CASSHSRLNEQFF.

The chain employs TRBV7-2 and TRBJ2-1; D not resolved. V lost 4 bases and J 10 bases, leaving 17 bases between the germline ends. Per the germline V gene, CDR1 is SGHTA and CDR2 is FQGNSA. CDR3 size: 14 residues. CDR3: CASSSPWTAKEQFF. CDR3 bases: TGTGCCAGCAGCTCGCCTTGGACGGCCAAGGAGCAGTTCTTC.

V gene TRBV5-4 combines with J gene TRBJ2-5; 12 nucleotides match TRBD1. The ends lost 0 bases at V and 3 bases at J; junction bases unmatched: 6. Germline CDR1 SGHNT, CDR2 YYREEE (reference sequence). The CDR3 extends over 17 amino acids. As DNA, the CDR3 is TGTGCCAGCAGCTTGGCCGGGACAGGGGGCCCAGAAGAGACCCAGTACTTC. Encoded protein: CASSLAGTGGPEETQYF.

The chain joins TRBV9 to TRBJ2-1; D perhaps matches TRBD2 (6 bases). The CDR3 has 16 amino acids. The germline CDR1 and CDR2 sequences are SGDLS and YYNGEE. Trimming removed 1 base from V and 1 base from J, with 12 bases in between. CDR3 region: CASSVFFGSSYNEQFF. Here the CDR3 DNA reads TGTGCCAGCAGCGTATTTTTCGGGAGTTCCTACAATGAGCAGTTCTTC. Looking up the rest from reference TRBV9 and TRBJ2-1 gives the full variable domain: DSGVTQTPKHLITATGQRVTLRCSPRSGDLSVYWYQQSLDQGLQFLIQYYNGEERAKGNILERFSAQQFPDLHSELNLSSLELGDSALYFCASSVFFGSSYNEQFFGPGTRLTVL.

This clone has more than one count but fewer than ten. The chain recombines TRBV10-2 with TRBJ2-7; possible D gene TRBD1, 5 bases. The CDR3 length is 13 residues. Germline assignment: CDR1 WSHSY and CDR2 SAAADI. V dropped 2 bases and J dropped 3 bases, with 8 bases sitting between them. For the CDR3, the DNA is TGCGCCAGCAGTGAGGGGGCATACTACGAGCAGTACTTC. This gives the protein CASSEGAYYEQYF.

The chain couples TRBV2 to TRBJ2-1, with 8 positions matching TRBD1. Germline V gene sequence: CDR1 SNHLY, CDR2 FYNNEI. Germline trimming cut 2 bases from V and 4 bases from J; bases unmatched to any gene: 1. This CDR3 contains 14 residues. The CDR3 region has the DNA TGTGCCAGCAGTGAATACAGGGGGTACAATGAGCAGTTCTTC. Protein sequence: CASSEYRGYNEQFF.

Regarding this clone: One junction end disagrees with the germline gene, perhaps due to a read error. The chain carries TRBV6-1 and TRBJ2-7; D gene unclear. Germline loops: CDR1 MNHNS, CDR2 SASEGT. The CDR3 contains 11 residues. This chain's CDR3 is CAGSITYEQYF. The DNA for the CDR3 is TGTGCCGGCAGTATTACCTACGAGCAGTACTTC.

This clone was counted only a few times. V usage is TRBV7-8 and J usage is TRBJ1-1; 7 bases fit TRBD1. V lost 6 bases and J lost 4; bases outside the gene matches: 8. This CDR3 comprises 14 residues. The germline V gene has CDR1 SGHVS and CDR2 FQNEAQ. CDR3: CASSIYNRGTEAFF. In nucleotides, the CDR3 is TGTGCCAGCAGTATCTATAACAGGGGCACTGAAGCTTTCTTT. Complete variable domain (other parts from reference TRBV7-8 and TRBJ1-1): GAGVSQSPRYKVAKRGQDVALRCDPISGHVSLFWYQQALGQGPEFLTYFQNEAQLDKSGLPSDRFFAERPEGSVSTLKIQRTQQEDSAVYLCASSIYNRGTEAFFGQGTRLTVV.

The chain recombines TRBV9 with TRBJ1-1, with D possibly matching TRBD1 (5 bases). The germline CDR1 and CDR2 sequences are SGDLS and YYNGEE. The ends were cut back, 4 bases at V and 1 base at J, with 14 bases in the middle. This CDR3 is built from 15 residues. The CDR3 loop is CASSSAGTENTEAFF. Written as DNA, the CDR3 is TGTGCCAGCAGCTCAGCCGGGACGGAGAACACTGAAGCTTTCTTT.

The J gene is TRBJ1-2, the V gene TRBV6-4; D not certain. Germline V gene lookup returns CDR1 MRHNA and CDR2 SNTAGT. V lost 3 bases and J lost 3, with 14 bases in between. The CDR3 runs 15 residues. CDR3 in DNA: TGTGCCAGCAGTGAGGGCGTTGGCAGCTACTATGGCTACACCTTC. Its protein is CASSEGVGSYYGYTF.

The genes are TRBV18 and TRBJ1-5; 8 bases map to TRBD1. CDR3 length: 14 residues. CDR1 and CDR2 (germline): KGHSH, LQKENI. The junction had 6 bases not matched to a gene; V was cut back by 3 bases and J by 8 bases. This CDR3 is CASSPDRAGEPQHF. The CDR3 DNA reads TGTGCCAGCTCACCGGACAGGGCCGGGGAGCCCCAGCATTTT.

This clone was counted once. The chain is built from TRBV7-9 and TRBJ2-3, with 7 bases lining up with TRBD2. The V and J ends lost 4 bases and 3 bases, in that order; junction bases with no gene match: 16. CDR1 and CDR2 (germline): SEHNR, FQNEAQ (reference sequence). The CDR3 runs to 18 residues. CDR3 bases: TGTGCCAGCAGCTCAGTGGCGGGAGTCTTCTATCGGACAGATACGCAGTATTTT. This encodes CASSSVAGVFYRTDTQYF.

The genes are TRBV5-4 and TRBJ1-1; D not certain. Between the trimmed V and J ends, which lost 1 base and 0 bases, there was a span of 7 bases. Per the germline V gene, CDR1 is SGHNT and CDR2 is YYREEE (reference sequence). This CDR3 has 14 residues. The DNA of the CDR3 is TGTGCCAGCAGCTTGAAGATCATGAACACTGAAGCTTTCTTT. Protein: CASSLKIMNTEAFF.

V gene TRBV7-2 combines with J gene TRBJ1-5; the match to TRBD1 covers 9 bases. The CDR3 has 15 residues. V lost 5 bases, J lost 6 bases, and 8 bases stayed unmatched. Germline loops: CDR1 SGHTA, CDR2 FQGNSA. Written as DNA, the CDR3 is TGTGCCAGCAGCCCATGGACAGGGGCGACTCAGCCCCAGCATTTT. Translation gives CASSPWTGATQPQHF.

This clone has a handful of counts. This chain uses TRBV19 with TRBJ1-4, with 7 bases that match TRBD1. Germline V gives CDR1 LNHDA, CDR2 SQIVND (reference sequence). Trimming removed 8 bases from V and 10 bases from J; junction bases left unmatched: 16. This CDR3 contains 15 residues. CDR3 sequence: CASATGPSRLVKLFF. CDR3 nucleotides: TGTGCCAGTGCGACAGGGCCTAGTCGTTTGGTAAAACTGTTTTTT.